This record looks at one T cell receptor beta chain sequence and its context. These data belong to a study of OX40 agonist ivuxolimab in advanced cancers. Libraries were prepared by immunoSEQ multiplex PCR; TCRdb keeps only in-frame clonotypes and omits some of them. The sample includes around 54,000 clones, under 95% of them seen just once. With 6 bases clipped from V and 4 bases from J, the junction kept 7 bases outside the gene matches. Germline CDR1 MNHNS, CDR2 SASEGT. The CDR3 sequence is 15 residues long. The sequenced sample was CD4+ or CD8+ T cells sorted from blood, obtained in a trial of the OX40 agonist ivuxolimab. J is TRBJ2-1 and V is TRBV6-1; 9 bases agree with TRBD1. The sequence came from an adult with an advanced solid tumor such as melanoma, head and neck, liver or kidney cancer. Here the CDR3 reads CASSPTGGQYNEQFF. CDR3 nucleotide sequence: TGTGCCAGCAGCCCCACAGGGGGCCAATACAATGAGCAGTTCTTC.